A single sample gave rise to the 18 T cell receptor beta chains below, sequenced in a study of CD8 T cells in cerebrospinal fluid in Alzheimer's disease. TCRdb re-analyzed the 10x single-cell sequencing reads; it lists each CDR3 protein once, without DNA. With approximately 350 distinct CDR3 sequences in the sample, the ten largest clones hold 37%. The sample consisted of cerebrospinal fluid. These receptors came from a human donor with mild cognitive impairment.

According to its frequency, this clonotype is large. The V call is TRBV7-7, the J call TRBJ2-1; TCRdb reports TRBD2, a call that lacks DNA to check it against. The CDR3 loop spans 18 amino acids. Per the germline V gene, CDR1 is SSHAT and CDR2 is FNYEAQ (reference sequence). The CDR3 protein is CASSLAEPGLYPDNEQFF. Complete variable domain (other parts from reference TRBV7-7 and TRBJ2-1): GAGVSQSPRYKVTKRGQDVTLRCDPISSHATLYWYQQALGQGPEFLTYFNYEAQPDKSGLPSDRFSAERPEGSISTLTIQRTEQRDSAMYRCASSLAEPGLYPDNEQFFGPGTRLTVL.

This clonotype is identified as large from frequency. The chain links TRBV7-2 to TRBJ1-1; TCRdb's D call, TRBD1, is unchecked because there is no DNA. CDR1 is SGHTA and CDR2 is FQGNSA in the germline V gene. The CDR3 runs to 16 residues. The CDR3 sequence: CASSLVGTGLNTEAFF.

The J gene is TRBJ2-3, the V gene TRBV19; the D call of TRBD2 rests on TCRdb alone, since no DNA is present to check it. Germline CDR1 is LNHDA and CDR2 is SQIVND (reference sequence). The CDR3 is made up of 15 amino acids. The CDR3 loop reads CASSRSSGLTDTQYF.

This clonotype ranks as medium-sized in terms of frequency. The CDR3 loop reads CASSQETSAGELFF. The chain uses TRBV4-3 and TRBJ2-2; the D gene TCRdb calls, TRBD2, cannot be checked with no DNA. The germline V gene encodes CDR1 LGHNA and CDR2 YSLEER. The CDR3 length is 14 residues.

By frequency, this clonotype registers medium-sized. The chain links TRBV6-6 to TRBJ2-2; TCRdb returns TRBD2, unconfirmable since there is no DNA. The CDR3 has 15 amino acids. Germline loops: CDR1 MNHNY, CDR2 SVGAGI (reference sequence). The CDR3 spells CASRERKGRNGELFF.

This clonotype registers medium-sized by frequency. J is TRBJ1-1 and V is TRBV15; TCRdb's D call of TRBD1 is untestable without DNA. Germline V gene sequence: CDR1 LNHNV, CDR2 YYDKDF (reference sequence). This CDR3 is built from 14 residues. The CDR3 sequence is CATSGGQVVESAFF.

This clonotype is classed as medium-sized by frequency. The chain has TRBV11-3 and TRBJ1-6; TCRdb outputs TRBD1, but without DNA this stays unchecked. The CDR3 contains 18 residues. Per germline, CDR1 SGHNT and CDR2 YENEEA. CDR3 residues: CASSLGQTGVTHNSPLHF.

This clonotype shows up as large by frequency. This chain uses TRBV12-3 or TRBV12-4 with TRBJ2-1; TCRdb proposes TRBD2, but this gene call is untestable without DNA. CDR3 size: 11 residues. The CDR3 region is CASSAGNEQFF.

This clonotype ranks as medium-sized (0.01 to 0.1%) in terms of frequency. The rearrangement joins TRBV19 to TRBJ2-1; the TRBD2 assignment by TCRdb is unverifiable without DNA. The CDR3 has 16 amino acids. CDR1 and CDR2 from the germline V gene are LNHDA and SQIVND (reference sequence). CDR3 protein: CASSIDSVAEYNEQFF.

This chain uses TRBV20-1 with TRBJ2-1; TCRdb gives TRBD1 as the D gene, but with no DNA this cannot be confirmed. The CDR3 totals 14 residues. Per germline, CDR1 DFQATT and CDR2 SNEGSKA (reference sequence). The CDR3 is CSANVQGLNKWQFF.

This sequence joins TRBV28 and TRBJ2-7; TCRdb proposes TRBD2, but this gene call is untestable without DNA. Germline loops: CDR1 MDHEN, CDR2 SYDVKM. The length of the CDR3 is 15 residues. Here the CDR3 reads CASSLGTASSYEQYF.

This clonotype counts as large by frequency. The rearrangement joins TRBV7-9 to TRBJ2-5; TCRdb's D call of TRBD1 is untestable without DNA. Germline CDR1 SEHNR, CDR2 FQNEAQ (reference sequence). The CDR3 contains 13 residues. CDR3 sequence: CASLAPNQETQYF.

This clonotype is classed as hyperexpanded by frequency. The rearrangement uses TRBV11-3 and TRBJ2-2; checking the TCRdb D call of TRBD2 is not possible without DNA. CDR3 length equals 15 residues. CDR1 and CDR2 from the germline V gene are SGHNT and YENEEA. CDR3 sequence: CASSYSGRADGELFF.

This clonotype counts as large by frequency. The chain carries TRBV20-1 and TRBJ2-3; TCRdb gives TRBD1 as the D gene, but with no DNA this cannot be confirmed. The CDR3 spans 14 residues. CDR1 DFQATT and CDR2 SNEGSKA come from the germline V gene (reference sequence). This CDR3 is CSPLSGQGADTQYF.

This clonotype is classed as large by frequency. The chain combines TRBV19 with TRBJ1-2; TCRdb reports TRBD1, a call that lacks DNA to check it against. Germline lookup yields CDR1 LNHDA and CDR2 SQIVND (reference sequence). The CDR3 totals 16 residues. The CDR3 sequence is CASKAQGALRIYGYTF.

The chain combines TRBV20-1 with TRBJ2-1; TCRdb outputs TRBD1, but without DNA this stays unchecked. Germline V lookup: CDR1 DFQATT, CDR2 SNEGSKA (reference sequence). The CDR3 consists of 15 residues. The CDR3: CSASLPAGAGDEQFF.

By frequency, this clonotype is medium-sized (0.01 to 0.1%). The chain couples TRBV7-9 to TRBJ1-2; TCRdb proposes TRBD1, but this gene call is untestable without DNA. CDR3 size: 20 residues. CDR1 is SEHNR, CDR2 FQNEAQ, per germline (reference sequence). The CDR3 protein is CASSQFPIVWTGPRGYGYTF.

The chain combines TRBV9 with TRBJ2-1; TCRdb returns TRBD2, unconfirmable since there is no DNA. CDR3 length equals 19 residues. CDR1 and CDR2 from the germline V gene are SGDLS and YYNGEE. This chain's CDR3 is CASSVEVKASGRTDNEQFF.